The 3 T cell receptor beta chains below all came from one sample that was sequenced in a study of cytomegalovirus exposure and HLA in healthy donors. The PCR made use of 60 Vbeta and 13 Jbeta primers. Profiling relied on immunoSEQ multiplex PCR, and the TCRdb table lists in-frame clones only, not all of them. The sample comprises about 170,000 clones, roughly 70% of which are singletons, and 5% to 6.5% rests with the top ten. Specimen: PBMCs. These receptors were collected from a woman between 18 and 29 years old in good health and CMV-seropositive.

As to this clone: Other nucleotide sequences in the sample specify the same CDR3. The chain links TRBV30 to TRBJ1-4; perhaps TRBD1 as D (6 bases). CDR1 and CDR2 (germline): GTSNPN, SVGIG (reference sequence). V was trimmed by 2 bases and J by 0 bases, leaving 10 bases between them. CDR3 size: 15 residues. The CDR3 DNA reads TGTGCCTGGAGTACCTACAGGGCAACTAATGAAAAACTGTTTTTT. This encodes CAWSTYRATNEKLFF.

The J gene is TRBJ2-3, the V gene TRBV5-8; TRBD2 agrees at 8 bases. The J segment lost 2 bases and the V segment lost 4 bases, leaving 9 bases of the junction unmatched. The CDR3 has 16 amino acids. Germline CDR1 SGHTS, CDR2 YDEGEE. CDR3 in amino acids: CASSLGQRGPTDTQYF. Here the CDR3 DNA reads TGTGCCAGCAGCCTTGGACAGCGGGGGCCCACAGATACGCAGTATTTT.

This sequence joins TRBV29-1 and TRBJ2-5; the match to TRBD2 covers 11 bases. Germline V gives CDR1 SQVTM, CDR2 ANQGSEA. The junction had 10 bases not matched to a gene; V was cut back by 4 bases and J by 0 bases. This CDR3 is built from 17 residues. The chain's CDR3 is CSVVSSSGGRYQETQYF. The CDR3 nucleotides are TGCAGCGTTGTCTCGTCTAGCGGGGGGAGGTACCAAGAGACCCAGTACTTC. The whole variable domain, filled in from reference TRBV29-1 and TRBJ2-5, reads SAVISQKPSRDICQRGTSLTIQCQVDSQVTMMFWYRQQPGQSLTLIATANQGSEATYESGFVIDKFPISRPNLTFSTLTVSNMSPEDSSIYLCSVVSSSGGRYQETQYFGPGTRLLVL.